This TCR beta chain was sequenced during a study of blood T cell repertoires in COVID-19. Measured with immunoSEQ multiplex PCR; TCRdb has only the in-frame clones, and not every one. The table shows almost 500,000 clones, with 88% occurring only once. The CDR3 is made up of 13 amino acids. Germline CDR1 and CDR2: SEHNR and FQNEAQ (reference sequence). The J segment lost 7 bases and the V segment lost 5 bases, leaving 7 bases of the junction unmatched. Sequencing was carried out using PBMCs or T cells enriched from blood (not recorded which). The TCR comes from a woman aged 55-70 years who had recovered from COVID-19. This rearrangement joins TRBV7-9 to TRBJ1-1; 7 nucleotides line up with TRBD1. CDR3 in amino acids: CASSIPGQREAFF. The CDR3 nucleotides read TGTGCCAGCAGCATTCCGGGACAGCGTGAAGCTTTCTTT. Full variable domain (rest looked up from reference TRBV7-9 and TRBJ1-1): DTGVSQNPRHKITKRGQNVTFRCDPISEHNRLYWYRQTLGQGPEFLTYFQNEAQLEKSRLLSDRFSAERPKGSFSTLEIQRTEQGDSAMYLCASSIPGQREAFFGQGTRLTVV.